A single TCR beta chain is shown here with its context. As yet, its antigen is unknown. This sample is part of a study of CXCR3-negative and CXCR3-positive naive CD8 T cells. Findings and limits, study-wide: Naive cells that were CXCR3-positive had more hydrophobic TRB CDR3s (compared with CXCR3-negative naive cells).

CDR1 is MGHDK, CDR2 SYGVNS, per germline. This CDR3 comprises 13 residues. cDNA libraries for TRB were generated by 5' RACE incorporating UMI labels. TCRdb reprocessed the 5' RACE reads and stores each CDR3 protein as one record, lacking DNA. The sample has about 98,000 distinct CDR3 sequences. The chain couples TRBV25-1 to TRBJ2-2. The clonotype was recovered from a human donor in good health. Some clones in this sample may be carry-over from other donors' samples. Sequenced input: naive CXCR3+ CD8+ T cells from blood. Sample subset: CD45RO-CCR7+CD27+CD95- naive CD8+ T cells expressing CXCR3 (TNR3+). The CDR3 loop is CATVTQETGELFF.